The table lists the clone carrying this TCR beta chain with many counts. The data stem from a study of regulatory T cells in long-lasting Graves disease. iRepertoire HTBI primers and Arm-PCR of CDR3 regions built TCR beta libraries. TCRdb recomputed calls from the multiplex PCR reads with MiXCR, one row per CDR3 protein. This sample has 440,000 or so distinct CDR3 sequences, with 15% found just once. Germline assignment: CDR1 SGHVS and CDR2 FNYEAQ. J was trimmed by 0 bases and V by 2 bases; bases with no gene match: 16. This CDR3 contains 20 residues. Time point meaning: newly diagnosed GD, antithyroid drugs for less than 3 months. Generation of the TCR library employed RNA extracted from PBMCs. These same data were also listed under a study on T cells in Graves' hyperthyroidism and ophthalmopathy.

The chain links TRBV7-6 to TRBJ2-1; TRBD2 matches at 7 bases. The source was peripheral blood mononuclear cells (PBMCs), collected at new diagnosis, from a patient treated with antithyroid drugs. This clonotype was sampled from a woman younger than 45 with Graves disease. Written as DNA, the CDR3 is TGTGCCAGCAGCTTACGGCAGGTCCAGGGACTACTGAGCTCCTACAATGAGCAGTTCTTC. This codes for CASSLRQVQGLLSSYNEQFF. Combining the CDR3 with reference TRBV7-6 and TRBJ2-1 gives the whole variable domain GAGVSQSPRYKVTKRGQDVALRCDPISGHVSLYWYRQALGQGPEFLTYFNYEAQQDKSGLPNDRFSAERPEGSISTLTIQRTEQRDSAMYRCASSLRQVQGLLSSYNEQFFGPGTRLTVL.